This TCR beta chain appears in the sequencing data of a study of identical twins listed by TCRdb under 2016. General notes on the study: To test whether fetal clonotypes persist, this study deep-sequenced TCR alpha and beta repertoires from monozygotic twins, from unrelated adults of various ages, and from cord blood. To rule out contamination, the twin experiments were replicated at different times with different library preparation protocols.

From the cysteine through the phenylalanine, the CDR3 covers 14 amino acids. Solely the CDR3 DNA is kept, with 42 bases framed from the first base. CDR1 is given as SGHAT and CDR2 as FQNNGV, both from the germline V gene. Clipping removes 5 bases from V and 4 bases from J, with 4 as the unmatched junction base count. General findings and caveats noted by the study authors: Zero-insertion analyses could be partly confounded by invariant T cells such as MAIT and iNKT, though diverse VJ usage argued against such confounding for most clonotypes. In beta out-of-frame sequences, excess twin sharing was weaker, because having fewer shared sequences lowered the signal-to-noise ratio. In monozygotic twins, recombination models systematically underestimated out-of-frame TCR alpha sharing, but the models matched the sharing seen between unrelated individuals. Abundant cord blood beta clonotypes had fewer insertions, young adult naive repertoires showed a similar but weaker trend, and memory repertoires showed no such trend. Because the same donors could not be followed over many years, the conclusions relied on cross-sectional statistical analysis. Compared with coincidental sharing between unrelated individuals, an excess of low generation-probability sequences was observed among out-of-frame TCR alpha sequences shared between twins.

Receptors were amplified or captured by 5' RACE. Instrument used: Illumina HiSeq 2000. A universal primer binding site was added through template switching, and the final cDNA carried a unique molecular identifier so that TCR cDNA molecules could be counted accurately. Specific primers in the conserved constant-segment region were used to synthesize first-strand cDNA for the TCR alpha and beta chains. Each cDNA library was double barcoded, with a SMART-Mk sample barcode plus Illumina barcodes, to control for contamination. TruSeq adapter sequences and Illumina sample barcodes were added in two successive PCR steps. TCR alpha and beta cDNA libraries were sequenced on the Illumina HiSeq platform with custom primers. In the source study's methods: Raw reads were processed with MiGEC to extract unique molecular identifiers, and MiXCR was used to determine CDR3 positions. For each individual, recombination models were inferred using an EM algorithm with the repgenHMM and IGoR tools. The tcR package in R was used for shared clonotype analysis, with sharing normalized by the product of cloneset sizes. To study raw recombination free of thymic and clonal selection effects, out-of-frame nonproductive sequences were analyzed. Using fastp at Q25 and MiXCR, TCRdb reprocessed the public reads and kept productive beta chains. Every CDR3 protein is listed once, alongside the most common genes and DNA of its rows. The V and J calls, along with clone size, are taken from TCRdb and not from the paper's own processing. The sample table shows approximately 700,000 distinct CDR3 sequences, and 18% are seen once. Around 13% of the sample is held by the ten biggest clonotypes.

This clonotype came up once. Its antigen is unknown. The input lacks base qualities; no much larger clone sits a single base away. Resting on one read, the evidence is weak. Only healthy Caucasian donors were included. The twin cohort consisted of three pairs of female monozygotic twins, all aged roughly 18 to 30 years. Peripheral blood mononuclear cells were the source from which RNA for the TCR libraries was isolated. This same sample was also part of a study on T cells expressing NK-cell markers. The second source states: Three sorted T-cell subsets (CD3+CD56+NKG2C+, CD3+CD56+NKG2C- and CD3+CD56-NKG2C+) from several donors had their TCR beta-chain repertoires profiled. Among the eight sequenced donors, only one was HCMV-seronegative, while the other seven were HCMV-seropositive. To restrict sorting to alphabetaTCR-expressing T cells, an anti-gammadeltaTCR antibody was added in several experiments. In over five donors, the dominant CD3+CD56+NKG2C+ clonotypes were among the top 10 CD8+ clonotypes and accounted for about 1.0-7.5% of CD8+ T cells. Those dominant clonotypes were again the most abundant among CD3+CD56-NKG2C+ cells in four donors, at about 28.3-65%. Whether the expanded NKG2C-expressing T cell clones were specific for HCMV antigens remained unclear. Randomly selected healthy volunteers, three men and five women, were used as the eight sequenced donors. HCMV serostatus was determined by detecting HCMV-specific IgG in serum with a commercial ELISA kit. For five to seven donors, unsorted PBMC were also used to sequence bulk peripheral blood T-cell repertoires. Reads were demultiplexed and grouped by UMI with MIGEC, and clonotypes were assembled and quantified with MiTCR. To exclude erroneous sequences, any TCR cDNA sequence not supported by at least two reads was discarded. The tcR package was used for downstream repertoire analysis, with clonotypes matched between fractions based on CDR3 nucleotide sequence plus V segment. Antigen specificity was annotated against VDJdb with VDJmatch, allowing one amino acid substitution in CDR3.

The sequence joins TRBV11-2 to TRBJ2-5, and 10 junctional nucleotides match TRBD2. The TCR was taken from a woman under 30 in good health. The sequenced sample consisted of PBMCs. DNA sequence: TGTGCCAGCAGCGAGCGGGGGGGCAGAGAGACCCAGTACTTC. Translated, it gives CASSERGGRETQYF.